Given below is one TCR beta chain in context. Generated by immunoSEQ multiplex PCR, the TCRdb table keeps only in-frame clones and is missing some. The data hold approximately 88,000 clones, with around 94% observed a single time. This specimen comes from a study of technical replicates of blood from a few donors. The sequenced sample was T cells isolated from PBMCs. This receptor was obtained from a human donor in good health.

The CDR3 bases are TGTGCCAGCAGTTACCTACTAAGCGGGAGCTCCTACAATGAGCAGTTCTTC. It translates to CASSYLLSGSSYNEQFF. V is TRBV28 and J is TRBJ2-1, with TRBD2 matching 8 bases. The CDR3 is 17 amino acids. The ends lost 4 bases at V and 0 bases at J; junction bases unmatched: 8. Germline V gives CDR1 MDHEN, CDR2 SYDVKM.